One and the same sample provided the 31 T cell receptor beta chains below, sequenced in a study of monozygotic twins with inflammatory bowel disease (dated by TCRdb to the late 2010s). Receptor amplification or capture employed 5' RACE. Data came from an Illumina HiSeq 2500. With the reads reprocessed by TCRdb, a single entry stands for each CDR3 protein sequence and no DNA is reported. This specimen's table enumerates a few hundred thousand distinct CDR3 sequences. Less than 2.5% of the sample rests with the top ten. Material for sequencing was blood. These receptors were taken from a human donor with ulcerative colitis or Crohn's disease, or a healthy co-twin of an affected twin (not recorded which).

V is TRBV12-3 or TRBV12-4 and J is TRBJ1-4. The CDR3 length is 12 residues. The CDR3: CASSFLGEKLFF.

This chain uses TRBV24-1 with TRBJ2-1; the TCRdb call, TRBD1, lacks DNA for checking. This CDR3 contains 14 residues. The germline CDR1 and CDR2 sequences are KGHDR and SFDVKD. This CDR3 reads CATSAASFLGEQFF.

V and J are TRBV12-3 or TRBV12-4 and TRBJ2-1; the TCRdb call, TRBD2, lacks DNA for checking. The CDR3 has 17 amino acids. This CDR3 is CASSPQTSGGVYNEQFF.

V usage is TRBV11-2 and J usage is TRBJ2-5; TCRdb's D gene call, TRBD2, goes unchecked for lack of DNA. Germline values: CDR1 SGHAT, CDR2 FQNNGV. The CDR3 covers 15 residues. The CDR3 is CASSSIRAFQETQYF.

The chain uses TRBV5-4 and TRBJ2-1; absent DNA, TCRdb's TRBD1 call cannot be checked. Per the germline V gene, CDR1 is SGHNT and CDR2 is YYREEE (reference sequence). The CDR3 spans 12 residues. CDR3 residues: CASSYDRNEQFF. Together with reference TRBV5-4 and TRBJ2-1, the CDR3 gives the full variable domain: ETGVTQSPTHLIKTRGQQVTLRCSSQSGHNTVSWYQQALGQGPQFIFQYYREEENGRGNFPPRFSGLQFPNYSSELNVNALELDDSALYLCASSYDRNEQFFGPGTRLTVL.

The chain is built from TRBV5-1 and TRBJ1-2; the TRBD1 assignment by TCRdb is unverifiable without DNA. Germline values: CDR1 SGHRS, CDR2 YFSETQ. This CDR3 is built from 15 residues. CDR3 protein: CASSLPGQGTYGYTF.

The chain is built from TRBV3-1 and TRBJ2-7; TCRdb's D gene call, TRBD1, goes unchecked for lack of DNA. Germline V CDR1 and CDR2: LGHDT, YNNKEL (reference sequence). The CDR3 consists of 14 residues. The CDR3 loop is CASSQVTGGHEQYF.

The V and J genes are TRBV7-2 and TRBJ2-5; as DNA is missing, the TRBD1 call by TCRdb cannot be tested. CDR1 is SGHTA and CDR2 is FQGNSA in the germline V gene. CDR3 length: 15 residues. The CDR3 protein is CASSLRGHVMETQYF.

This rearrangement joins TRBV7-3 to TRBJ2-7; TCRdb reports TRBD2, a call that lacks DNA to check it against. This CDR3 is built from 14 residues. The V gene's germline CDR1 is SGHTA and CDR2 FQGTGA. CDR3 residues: CASSSGTSGVEQYF.

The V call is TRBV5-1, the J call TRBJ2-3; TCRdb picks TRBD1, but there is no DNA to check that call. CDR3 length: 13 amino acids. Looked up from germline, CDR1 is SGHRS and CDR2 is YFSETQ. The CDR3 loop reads CASSLRGSDTQYF. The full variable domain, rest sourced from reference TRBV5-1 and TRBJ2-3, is KAGVTQTPRYLIKTRGQQVTLSCSPISGHRSVSWYQQTPGQGLQFLFEYFSETQRNKGNFPGRFSGRQFSNSRSEMNVSTLELGDSALYLCASSLRGSDTQYFGPGTRLTVL.

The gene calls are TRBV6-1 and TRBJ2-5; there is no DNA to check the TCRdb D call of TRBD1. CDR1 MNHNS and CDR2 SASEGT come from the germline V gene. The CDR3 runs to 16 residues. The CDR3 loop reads CASSVLSGQGRETQYF.

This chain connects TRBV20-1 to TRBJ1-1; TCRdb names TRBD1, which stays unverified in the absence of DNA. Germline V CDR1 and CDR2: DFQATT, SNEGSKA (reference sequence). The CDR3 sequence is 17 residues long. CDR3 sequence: CSATPTGPPTMNTEAFF.

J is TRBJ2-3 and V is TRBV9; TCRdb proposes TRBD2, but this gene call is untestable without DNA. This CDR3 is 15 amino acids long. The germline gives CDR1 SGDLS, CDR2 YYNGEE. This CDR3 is CASSPRDFRTDTQYF. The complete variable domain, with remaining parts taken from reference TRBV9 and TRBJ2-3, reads DSGVTQTPKHLITATGQRVTLRCSPRSGDLSVYWYQQSLDQGLQFLIQYYNGEERAKGNILERFSAQQFPDLHSELNLSSLELGDSALYFCASSPRDFRTDTQYFGPGTRLTVL.

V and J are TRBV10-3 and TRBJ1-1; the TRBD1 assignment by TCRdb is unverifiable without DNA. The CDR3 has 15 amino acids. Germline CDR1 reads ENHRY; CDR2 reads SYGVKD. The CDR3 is CAISTRYRGSTEAFF.

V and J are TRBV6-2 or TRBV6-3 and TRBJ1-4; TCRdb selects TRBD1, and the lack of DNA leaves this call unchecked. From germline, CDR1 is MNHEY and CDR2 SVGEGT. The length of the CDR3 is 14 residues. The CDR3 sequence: CASSSVGTAGKLFF.

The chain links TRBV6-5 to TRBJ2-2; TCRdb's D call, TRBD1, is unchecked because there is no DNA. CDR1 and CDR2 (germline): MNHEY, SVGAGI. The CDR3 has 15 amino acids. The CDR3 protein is CASSYSARATGELFF.

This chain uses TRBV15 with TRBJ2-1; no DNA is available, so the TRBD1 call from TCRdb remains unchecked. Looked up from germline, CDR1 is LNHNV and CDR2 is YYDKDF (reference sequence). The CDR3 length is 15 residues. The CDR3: CATSGYRESYNEQFF.

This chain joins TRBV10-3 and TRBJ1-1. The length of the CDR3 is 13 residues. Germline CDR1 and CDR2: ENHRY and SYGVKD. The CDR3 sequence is CAITLGLDTEAFF.

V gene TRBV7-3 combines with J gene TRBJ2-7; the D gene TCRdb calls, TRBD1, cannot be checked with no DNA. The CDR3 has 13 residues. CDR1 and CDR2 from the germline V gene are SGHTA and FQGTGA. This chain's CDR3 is CASSLVGGGEQYF.

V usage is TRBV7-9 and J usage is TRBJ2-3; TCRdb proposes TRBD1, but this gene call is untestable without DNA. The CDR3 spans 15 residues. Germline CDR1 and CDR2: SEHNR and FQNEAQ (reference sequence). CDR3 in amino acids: CASILLGASGDTQYF.

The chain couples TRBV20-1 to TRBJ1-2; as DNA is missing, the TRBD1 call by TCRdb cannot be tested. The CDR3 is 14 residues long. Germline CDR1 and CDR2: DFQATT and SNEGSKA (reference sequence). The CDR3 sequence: CSATDRETNYGYTF.

The CDR3 here is CASSGGTSGKHNEQFF. The J gene is TRBJ2-1, the V gene TRBV7-8; TCRdb's D gene call, TRBD2, goes unchecked for lack of DNA. There are 16 residues in the CDR3. Germline CDR1 SGHVS, CDR2 FQNEAQ.

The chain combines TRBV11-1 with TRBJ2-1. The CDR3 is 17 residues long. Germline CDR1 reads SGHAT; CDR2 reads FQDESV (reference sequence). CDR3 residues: CASSLVGAASSYNEQFF. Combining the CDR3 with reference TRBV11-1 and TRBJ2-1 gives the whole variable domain EAEVAQSPRYKITEKSQAVAFWCDPISGHATLYWYRQILGQGPELLVQFQDESVVDDSQLPKDRFSAERLKGVDSTLKIQPAELGDSAMYLCASSLVGAASSYNEQFFGPGTRLTVL.

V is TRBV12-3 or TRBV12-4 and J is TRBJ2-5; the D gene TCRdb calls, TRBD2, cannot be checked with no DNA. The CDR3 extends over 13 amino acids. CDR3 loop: CASSPRMDGTQYF.

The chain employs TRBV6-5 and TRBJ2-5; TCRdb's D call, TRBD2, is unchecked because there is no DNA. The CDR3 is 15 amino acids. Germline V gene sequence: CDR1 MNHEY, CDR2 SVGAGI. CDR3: CASSYSGGVQETQYF.

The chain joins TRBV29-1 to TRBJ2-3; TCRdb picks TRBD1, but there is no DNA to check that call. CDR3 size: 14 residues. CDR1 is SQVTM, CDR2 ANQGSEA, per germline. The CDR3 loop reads CSVGWGTRTDTQYF.

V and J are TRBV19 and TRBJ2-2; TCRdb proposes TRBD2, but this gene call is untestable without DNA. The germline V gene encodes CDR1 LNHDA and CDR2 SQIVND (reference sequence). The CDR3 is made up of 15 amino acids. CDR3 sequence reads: CASSRGLTGTGELFF.

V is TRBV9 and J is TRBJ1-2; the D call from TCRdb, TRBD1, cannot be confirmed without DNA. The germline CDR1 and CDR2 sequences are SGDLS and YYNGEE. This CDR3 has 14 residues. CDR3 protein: CASSVEPLGYGYTF.

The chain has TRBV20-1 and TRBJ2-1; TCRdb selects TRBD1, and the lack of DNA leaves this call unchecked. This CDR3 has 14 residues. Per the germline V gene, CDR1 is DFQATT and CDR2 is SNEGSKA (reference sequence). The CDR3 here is CSASTGPPYNEQFF.

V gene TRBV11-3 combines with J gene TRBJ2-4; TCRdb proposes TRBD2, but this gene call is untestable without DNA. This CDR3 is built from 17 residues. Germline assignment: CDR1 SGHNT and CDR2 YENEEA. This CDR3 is CASSLERWEWAKNIQYF.

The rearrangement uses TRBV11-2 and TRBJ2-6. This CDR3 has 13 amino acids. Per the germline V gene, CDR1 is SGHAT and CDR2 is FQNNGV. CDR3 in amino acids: CASSHGGANVLTF.